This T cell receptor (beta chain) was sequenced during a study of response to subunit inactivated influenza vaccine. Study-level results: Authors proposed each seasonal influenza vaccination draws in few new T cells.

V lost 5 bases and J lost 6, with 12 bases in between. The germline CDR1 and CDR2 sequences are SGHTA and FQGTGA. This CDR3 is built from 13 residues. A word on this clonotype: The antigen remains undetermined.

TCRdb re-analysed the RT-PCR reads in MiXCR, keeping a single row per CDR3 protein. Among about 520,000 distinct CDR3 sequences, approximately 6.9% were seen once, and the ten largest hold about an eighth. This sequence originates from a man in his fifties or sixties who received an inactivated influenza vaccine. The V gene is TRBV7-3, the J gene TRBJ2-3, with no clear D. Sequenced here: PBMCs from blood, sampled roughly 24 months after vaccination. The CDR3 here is CASSPKLGDTQYF. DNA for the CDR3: TGTGCCAGCAGCCCCAAATTAGGGGATACGCAGTATTTT.